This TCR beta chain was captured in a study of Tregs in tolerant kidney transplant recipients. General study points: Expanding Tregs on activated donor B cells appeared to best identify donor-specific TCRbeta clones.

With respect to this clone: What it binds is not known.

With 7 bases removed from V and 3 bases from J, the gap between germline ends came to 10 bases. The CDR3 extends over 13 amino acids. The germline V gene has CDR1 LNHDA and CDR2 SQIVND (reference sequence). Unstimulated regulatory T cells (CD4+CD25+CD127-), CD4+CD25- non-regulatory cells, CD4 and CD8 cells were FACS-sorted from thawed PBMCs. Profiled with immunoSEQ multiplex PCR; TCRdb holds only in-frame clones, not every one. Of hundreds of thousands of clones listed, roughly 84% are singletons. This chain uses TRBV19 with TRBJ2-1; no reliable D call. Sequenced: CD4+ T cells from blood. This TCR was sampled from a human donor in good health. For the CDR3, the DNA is TGTGCCAGTATTGGGTCTATCTACAATGAGCAGTTCTTC. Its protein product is CASIGSIYNEQFF. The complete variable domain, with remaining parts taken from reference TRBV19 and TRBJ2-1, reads DGGITQSPKYLFRKEGQNVTLSCEQNLNHDAMYWYRQDPGQGLRLIYYSQIVNDFQKGDIAEGYSVSREKKESFPLTVTSAQKNPTAFYLCASIGSIYNEQFFGPGTRLTVL.